This TCR beta chain is drawn from a study of blood T cells in healthy people across ages. A sample-barcoded 5' primer and a J-beta primer mix were used in a second PCR of about 7 to 12 cycles. TCRdb ran MiXCR on the 5' RACE reads and lists one entry per CDR3 protein. The data show more than 800,000 distinct CDR3 sequences, with less than 35% seen just once and 15% to 20% held by the top ten. CDR3 length: 16 amino acids. Germline V gene data show CDR1 as ENHRY and CDR2 as SYGVKD. Points on this clonotype: The junction departs from the called germline gene at one end, perhaps through a read error.

The sequenced material came from blood. The receptor's source is a woman aged 80 or over in good health. The chain combines TRBV10-3 with TRBJ2-3; TRBD2 might be the D (5 bases). The CDR3 spells CVISERVQAGTDTQYF. CDR3 DNA sequence: TGTGTCATCAGTGAGAGGGTCCAGGCGGGCACAGATACGCAGTATTTT.